Below are 28 T cell receptor beta chains sequenced from a single sample in a study of OX40 agonist ivuxolimab in advanced cancers. The protocol was immunoSEQ multiplex PCR, while the TCRdb copy is restricted to in-frame clones and leaves out a portion. The data show 50,000 to 60,000 clones, with about nine tenths seen just once and 0.9% to 1.2% held by the top ten. Material: CD4+ or CD8+ T cells sorted from blood, obtained in a trial of the OX40 agonist ivuxolimab. The receptors were gathered from an adult with an advanced solid tumor such as melanoma, head and neck, liver or kidney cancer.

V gene TRBV5-4 combines with J gene TRBJ1-1, with a weak D call TRBD1 (5 bases). The V gene's germline CDR1 is SGHNT and CDR2 YYREEE (reference sequence). The germline V and J ends were trimmed by 0 bases and 5 bases, with 20 bases remaining between them. This CDR3 is 17 amino acids long. CDR3 loop: CASSLDLNVGVRTEAFF. For the CDR3, the DNA is TGTGCCAGCAGCTTGGACCTCAATGTAGGGGTGCGAACTGAAGCTTTCTTT.

The chain carries TRBV4-1 and TRBJ2-7; 8 nucleotides agree with TRBD2. CDR3 length equals 16 residues. Trimming took 3 bases from V and 0 from J; bases not matched to a gene: 7. Germline V CDR1 and CDR2: MGHRA, YSYEKL. The CDR3 loop is CASSQSPGTSSYEQYF. The CDR3 coding sequence is TGCGCCAGCAGCCAGTCCCCCGGGACTAGCTCCTACGAGCAGTACTTC.

The rearrangement joins TRBV18 to TRBJ1-6; 8 bases are shared with TRBD1. The junction had 1 base not matched to a gene; V was cut back by 0 bases and J by 15 bases. The CDR3 runs 12 residues. Germline CDR1 is KGHSH and CDR2 is LQKENI. This CDR3 reads CASSPPGQVLHF. The CDR3 DNA is TGTGCCAGCTCACCACCGGGACAGGTCCTCCACTTT.

This chain uses TRBV7-3 with TRBJ2-2, with 7 bases lining up with TRBD2. Germline loops: CDR1 SGHTA, CDR2 FQGTGA. V gave up 1 base and J gave up 6 bases; unmatched junction bases: 8. The CDR3 is made up of 16 amino acids. For the CDR3, the DNA is TGTGCCAGCAGCTTAAATGCGGGAGCTGTTGCCGGGGAGCTGTTTTTT. Translating gives CASSLNAGAVAGELFF.

This clone is a singleton in its sample. The chain joins TRBV29-1 to TRBJ1-2; maybe TRBD1 (6 bases). Germline assignment: CDR1 SQVTM and CDR2 ANQGSEA. The ends were cut back, 7 bases at V and 8 bases at J, with 20 bases in the middle. This CDR3 is built from 13 residues. The CDR3 is CSARDTTADGYTF. DNA for the CDR3: TGCAGCGCTCGGGACACTACCGCTGACGGCTACACCTTC.

The chain is built from TRBV5-8 and TRBJ1-5; D gene uncertain. From germline, CDR1 is SGHTS and CDR2 YDEGEE. CDR3 length equals 14 residues. V gave up 2 bases and J gave up 3 bases, with 9 bases separating them. In DNA form, the CDR3 reads TGTGCCAGCAGCTTCCCGGGCCACAATCAGCCCCAGCATTTT. Translation gives CASSFPGHNQPQHF.

J is TRBJ2-5 and V is TRBV6-5; D possibly corresponds to TRBD1 (6 bases). Between the trimmed V and J ends, which lost 6 bases and 5 bases, there was a span of 19 bases. Germline V CDR1 and CDR2: MNHEY, SVGAGI. CDR3 size: 15 residues. The CDR3 sequence is CASRYRDNPPETQYF. The CDR3 DNA is TGTGCCAGCAGGTACAGGGACAATCCTCCGGAGACCCAGTACTTC.

The chain uses TRBV6-5 and TRBJ2-7; perhaps TRBD2 as D (5 bases). Germline lookup yields CDR1 MNHEY and CDR2 SVGAGI. Trimming removed 7 bases from V and 5 bases from J, with 15 bases in between. The CDR3 consists of 13 residues. This chain's CDR3 is CASIGLLSHEQYF. Written as DNA, the CDR3 is TGTGCCAGCATTGGACTGCTGTCGCACGAGCAGTACTTC.

The V gene is TRBV19, the J gene TRBJ2-7; D is ambiguous. The V end was cut by 0 bases, the J end by 7 bases, with 13 bases between. The CDR3 has 14 amino acids. Germline CDR1 is LNHDA and CDR2 is SQIVND (reference sequence). DNA for the CDR3: TGTGCCAGTAGTATAGATCAGCAGGTCGGGGAGCAGTACTTC. Translated, it gives CASSIDQQVGEQYF.

The chain couples TRBV5-1 to TRBJ2-1; maybe TRBD2 (6 bases). Germline V gives CDR1 SGHRS, CDR2 YFSETQ. V lost 4 bases to trimming and J lost 8 bases, with 16 bases between them. This CDR3 contains 14 residues. CDR3 sequence (DNA): TGCGCCAGCAGCAGCGGGCCGGAAGGTGATGAGCAGTTCTTC. Translating it yields CASSSGPEGDEQFF.

The V and J genes are TRBV11-3 and TRBJ1-2; no firm D call. Per germline, CDR1 SGHNT and CDR2 YENEEA. V lost 4 bases to trimming and J lost 5 bases, with 11 bases between them. The CDR3 spans 13 residues. The CDR3 DNA sequence: TGTGCCAGCAGCTCAACAGAGGGTTATGGCTACACCTTC. This sequence encodes CASSSTEGYGYTF.

With respect to this clone: The same CDR3 arises from other DNA sequences in this sample as well. The chain has TRBV18 and TRBJ2-5, with 10 bases aligning to TRBD2. Germline V gene lookup returns CDR1 KGHSH and CDR2 LQKENI. The CDR3 totals 15 residues. The J segment lost 5 bases and the V segment lost 2 bases, leaving 5 bases of the junction unmatched. CDR3 DNA: TGTGCCAGCTCACCAGTAGCGGGAGGAAGGGAGACCCAGTACTTC. It yields the protein CASSPVAGGRETQYF.

This chain connects TRBV11-3 to TRBJ2-1; the D gene is possibly TRBD2 (6 bases). CDR3 length: 13 amino acids. The V end was cut by 4 bases, the J end by 5 bases, with 9 bases between. Looked up from germline, CDR1 is SGHNT and CDR2 is YENEEA. In DNA, the CDR3 is TGTGCCAGCAGCTGGGGACTGCACAATGAGCAGTTCTTC. This encodes CASSWGLHNEQFF.

The V gene is TRBV7-2, the J gene TRBJ1-4, with D hard to call. The CDR3 extends over 15 amino acids. V was trimmed by 5 bases and J by 8 bases, leaving 18 bases between them. The germline V gene has CDR1 SGHTA and CDR2 FQGNSA. In DNA form, the CDR3 reads TGTGCCAGCAGCCTTGGACCGAGGATGAGCGAAAAACTGTTTTTT. Protein: CASSLGPRMSEKLFF.

The genes are TRBV7-9 and TRBJ2-3; no clear D gene. Germline assignment: CDR1 SEHNR and CDR2 FQNEAQ (reference sequence). This CDR3 is 12 amino acids long. Trimming left V 2 bases short and J 7 bases short, with 7 bases between. The CDR3 is CASSLSIYTQYF. CDR3 nucleotides: TGTGCCAGCAGCTTAAGTATATATACGCAGTATTTT.

The chain employs TRBV6-1 and TRBJ2-2, with no clear D. Germline lookup yields CDR1 MNHNS and CDR2 SASEGT. V was pared by 2 bases and J by 0 bases, with 7 bases between. The CDR3 extends over 15 amino acids. CDR3 DNA: TGTGCCAGCAGTGAATTGGCTACGAACACCGGGGAGCTGTTTTTT. Its translation is CASSELATNTGELFF.

The sample holds one count of this clone. The V call is TRBV4-3, the J call TRBJ1-1, with D unresolved. Trimming cost V 0 bases and J 4 bases, with 6 bases left between them. CDR3 size: 13 residues. Germline V CDR1 and CDR2: LGHNA, YSLEER. The CDR3 nucleotides read TGCGCCAGCAGCCAAGAGGCCGCCACTGAAGCTTTCTTT. Protein: CASSQEAATEAFF.

This sequence joins TRBV10-3 and TRBJ1-1; D perhaps matches TRBD1 (6 bases). Germline CDR1 and CDR2: ENHRY and SYGVKD. Trimming cost V 11 bases and J 5 bases, with 15 bases left between them. The CDR3 sequence is 12 residues long. Here the CDR3 reads CAVARQVTEAFF. The CDR3 DNA is TGTGCCGTAGCCCGACAGGTTACTGAAGCTTTCTTT.

The rearrangement links TRBV27 to TRBJ1-1; TRBD1 is a possible D gene (5 bases). V was trimmed by 6 bases and J by 1 base, leaving 18 bases between them. The CDR3 sequence is 16 residues long. Germline CDR1 is MNHEY and CDR2 is SMNVEV (reference sequence). CDR3 loop: CASSPQGRGGNTEAFF. The CDR3 DNA is TGTGCCAGCAGCCCTCAGGGAAGAGGCGGGAACACTGAAGCTTTCTTT.

This clone was recorded a few times. The genes are TRBV2 and TRBJ2-2; D gene ambiguous. In germline, CDR1 is SNHLY, CDR2 FYNNEI. V gave up 7 bases and J gave up 0 bases, with 9 bases separating them. CDR3 length: 14 residues. The CDR3 coding sequence is TGTGCCAGCATTTACACCGCGAACACCGGGGAGCTGTTTTTT. Translation: CASIYTANTGELFF.

This clone appeared a single time. The chain combines TRBV9 with TRBJ2-3; D not resolved. Germline-derived CDR1 and CDR2 are SGDLS and YYNGEE. V was trimmed by 0 bases and J by 2 bases, leaving 7 bases between them. The length of the CDR3 is 14 residues. This CDR3 is CASSVGEITDTQYF. The DNA for the CDR3 is TGTGCCAGCAGCGTAGGTGAGATCACAGATACGCAGTATTTT. Combining the CDR3 with reference TRBV9 and TRBJ2-3 gives the whole variable domain DSGVTQTPKHLITATGQRVTLRCSPRSGDLSVYWYQQSLDQGLQFLIQYYNGEERAKGNILERFSAQQFPDLHSELNLSSLELGDSALYFCASSVGEITDTQYFGPGTRLTVL.

The J gene is TRBJ2-1, the V gene TRBV5-6; D possibly corresponds to TRBD2 (5 bases). CDR1 is SGHDT, CDR2 YYEEEE, per germline. This CDR3 is 15 amino acids long. The ends were cut back, 0 bases at V and 0 bases at J, with 7 bases in the middle. For the CDR3, the DNA is TGTGCCAGCAGCTTGGGCGGAGGCTCCTACAATGAGCAGTTCTTC. Translating it yields CASSLGGGSYNEQFF.

The CDR3 sequence: CASSLLAGGAGSYNEQFF. The CDR3 coding sequence is TGTGCCAGCAGCCTACTAGCGGGAGGTGCGGGCTCCTACAATGAGCAGTTCTTC. This chain joins TRBV7-3 and TRBJ2-1; 12 positions match TRBD2. With V trimmed by 5 bases and J by 0 bases, 8 bases remained unmatched. The germline V gene encodes CDR1 SGHTA and CDR2 FQGTGA. This CDR3 is built from 18 residues.

V usage is TRBV2 and J usage is TRBJ2-3; the match to TRBD2 covers 10 bases. The CDR3 contains 15 residues. Germline CDR1 SNHLY, CDR2 FYNNEI. After removal of 7 bases from V and 1 base from J, the junction contained 5 bases not matched to a gene. The CDR3 reads CASTLLAGGTDTQYF. DNA for the CDR3: TGTGCCAGCACCTTGCTAGCGGGGGGCACAGATACGCAGTATTTT. The variable domain in full, with the rest retrieved from reference TRBV2 and TRBJ2-3, is EPEVTQTPSHQVTQMGQEVILRCVPISNHLYFYWYRQILGQKVEFLVSFYNNEISEKSEIFDDQFSVERPDGSNFTLKIRSTKLEDSAMYFCASTLLAGGTDTQYFGPGTRLTVL.

The gene calls are TRBV29-1 and TRBJ1-2, with D hard to call. V lost 2 bases, J lost 5 bases, and 9 bases lay in between. The CDR3 contains 12 residues. CDR1 is SQVTM and CDR2 is ANQGSEA in the germline V gene. Written as DNA, the CDR3 is TGCAGCGTTGAATCGGAGGGTTATGGCTACACCTTC. Its protein is CSVESEGYGYTF.

The rearrangement uses TRBV28 and TRBJ1-5; D is possibly TRBD1 (6 bases). Trimming stripped 2 bases from V and 7 bases from J, with 9 bases between. Germline V gene data show CDR1 as MDHEN and CDR2 as SYDVKM. This CDR3 spans 13 amino acids. The CDR3 protein is CASSLQGSQPQHF. CDR3 sequence (DNA): TGTGCCAGCAGTTTACAGGGGTCCCAGCCCCAGCATTTT. Based on the CDR3 plus reference TRBV28 and TRBJ1-5, the full variable domain is DVKVTQSSRYLVKRTGEKVFLECVQDMDHENMFWYRQDPGLGLRLIYFSYDVKMKEKGDIPEGYSVSREKKERFSLILESASTNQTSMYLCASSLQGSQPQHFGDGTRLSIL.

This rearrangement joins TRBV21-1 to TRBJ1-5. TRBV21-1 is deemed a pseudogene. The CDR3 is 17 amino acids. DNA for the CDR3: TGTGCCAGCAGCAGAGGGGAGGGGCTTTCTGGAGATCAGCCCCAGCATTTT. Protein product: CASSRGEGLSGDQPQHF.

This clone was seen a few times. The chain recombines TRBV7-2 with TRBJ2-5, with TRBD1 as a possible D gene (5 bases). The CDR3 is 14 residues long. V was pared by 5 bases and J by 5 bases, with 15 bases between. CDR1 is SGHTA, CDR2 FQGNSA, per germline. The CDR3 is CASSPPGLGETQYF. CDR3 DNA: TGTGCCAGCAGCCCTCCAGGGCTGGGGGAGACCCAGTACTTC.